The count of the clone carrying this T cell receptor (beta chain) is one. Enrolment of Seattle patients took place during active infection, and they were followed longitudinally. Original methodology: Reference gene primers were amplified, and this amplification served to estimate nucleated cell counts. Profiled with immunoSEQ multiplex PCR; TCRdb holds only in-frame clones, not every one. That table is the source of V, J and clone size, and D and trimming were worked out from the DNA. The repertoire holds about 440,000 clones, with 88% as singletons. The length of the CDR3 is 16 residues. The V end was cut by 4 bases, the J end by 3 bases, with 17 bases between. CDR1 is SGHAT and CDR2 is FQNNGV in the germline V gene. The data belong to a study of blood T cell repertoires in COVID-19. Study summary: Samples of COVID-19 (acute and convalescent) were obtained from the United States, Italy and Spain.

The rearrangement links TRBV11-2 to TRBJ2-3, with D possibly matching TRBD1 (5 bases). The source material was peripheral blood. The TCR comes from a woman aged 50 to 60 with COVID-19, enrolled during active disease. CDR3 sequence (DNA): TGTGCCAGCAGCTCTCGGAGAGACAGATGGACAGATACGCAGTATTTT. Residues: CASSSRRDRWTDTQYF.